The entry that follows covers one T cell receptor beta chain sequence. The data are from a study of T cells in Graves' hyperthyroidism and ophthalmopathy. TCR beta CDR3 sequences were amplified from RNA transcripts. An initial round of RT-PCR targeting the TCR CDR3 relied on the HTBI primer set. Each CDR3 protein is one row after TCRdb ran MiXCR on the multiplex PCR reads. The data hold a few hundred thousand distinct CDR3 sequences, with 46% observed a single time. Trimming removed 5 bases at V and 5 bases at J, with 12 bases between. The CDR3 length is 13 residues. This chain connects TRBV12-3 or TRBV12-4 to TRBJ1-1, with a weak D call TRBD1 (5 bases). The sample was peripheral blood or thyroid tissue (not recorded which). This receptor was taken from a woman between 18 and 30 years old with Graves' hyperthyroidism. In DNA, the CDR3 is TGTGCCAGCAGTCCCGACAGACCTACTGAAGCTTTCTTT. It specifies CASSPDRPTEAFF.